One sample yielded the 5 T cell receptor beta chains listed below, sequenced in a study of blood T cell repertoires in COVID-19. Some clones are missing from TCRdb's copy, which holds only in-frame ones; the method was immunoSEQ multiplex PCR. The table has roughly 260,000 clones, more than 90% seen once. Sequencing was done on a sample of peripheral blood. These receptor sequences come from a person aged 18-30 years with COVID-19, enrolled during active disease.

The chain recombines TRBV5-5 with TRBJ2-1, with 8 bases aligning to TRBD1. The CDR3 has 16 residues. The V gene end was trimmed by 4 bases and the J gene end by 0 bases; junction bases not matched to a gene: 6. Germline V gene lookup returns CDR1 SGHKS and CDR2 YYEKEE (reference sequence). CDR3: CASSTRQGISYNEQFF. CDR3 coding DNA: TGTGCCAGCAGCACTAGACAGGGGATCTCCTACAATGAGCAGTTCTTC.

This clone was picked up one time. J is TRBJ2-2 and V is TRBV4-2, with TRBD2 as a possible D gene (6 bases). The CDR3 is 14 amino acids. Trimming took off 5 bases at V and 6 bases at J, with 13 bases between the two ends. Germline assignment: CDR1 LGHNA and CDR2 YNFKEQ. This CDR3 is CASSEMAGPGELFF. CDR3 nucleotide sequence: TGTGCCAGCAGCGAGATGGCGGGGCCCGGGGAGCTGTTTTTT.

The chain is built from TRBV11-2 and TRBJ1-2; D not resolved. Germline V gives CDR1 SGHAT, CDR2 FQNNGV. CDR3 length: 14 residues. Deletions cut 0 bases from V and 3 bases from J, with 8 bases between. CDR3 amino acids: CASSLDRTDYGYTF. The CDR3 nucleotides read TGTGCCAGCAGCTTAGATCGGACTGACTATGGCTACACCTTC.

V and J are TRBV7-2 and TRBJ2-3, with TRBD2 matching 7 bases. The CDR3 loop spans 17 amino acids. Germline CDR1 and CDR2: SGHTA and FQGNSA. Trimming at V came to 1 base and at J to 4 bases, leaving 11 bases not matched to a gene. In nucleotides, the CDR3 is TGTGCCAGCAGCTTAGTCCTCGGCGGGAGTAGGGCAGATACGCAGTATTTT. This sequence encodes CASSLVLGGSRADTQYF.

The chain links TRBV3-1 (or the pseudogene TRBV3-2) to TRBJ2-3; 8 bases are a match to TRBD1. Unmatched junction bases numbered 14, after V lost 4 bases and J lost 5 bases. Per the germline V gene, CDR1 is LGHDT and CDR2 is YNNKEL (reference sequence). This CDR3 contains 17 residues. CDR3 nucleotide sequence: TGTGCCAGCAGCCCGGGGGATTCGACAGGGGTCGAAGATACGCAGTATTTT. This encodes CASSPGDSTGVEDTQYF.